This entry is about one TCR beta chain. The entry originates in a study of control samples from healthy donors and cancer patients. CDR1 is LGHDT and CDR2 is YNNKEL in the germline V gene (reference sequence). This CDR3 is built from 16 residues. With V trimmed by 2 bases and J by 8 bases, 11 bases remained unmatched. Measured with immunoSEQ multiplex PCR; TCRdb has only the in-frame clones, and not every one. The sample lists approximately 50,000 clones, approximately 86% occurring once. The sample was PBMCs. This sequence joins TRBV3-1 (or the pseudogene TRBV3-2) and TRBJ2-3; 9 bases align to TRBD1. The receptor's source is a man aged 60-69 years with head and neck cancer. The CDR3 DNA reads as TGTGCCAGCAGCCAACGAGTCCCGGGACAGGGCGGTACGCAGTATTTT. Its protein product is CASSQRVPGQGGTQYF.